This T cell receptor (beta chain) was documented in a study of shared clonotypes between healthy human individuals. Across the study: A donor's plate count was three for CD4 naive and three for CD4 memory; CD8 naive had two and CD8 memory one.

The CDR3 extends over 15 amino acids. Germline CDR1 is MDHEN and CDR2 is SYDVKM. V lost 0 bases and J lost 6; bases outside the gene matches: 8. On this clone itself: What it binds is not known.

General study findings and limits: Sampling involved blood alone; tissue repertoires likely differ. A generally larger estimated richness was seen in naive subsets than in memory subsets.

Every subset's genomic DNA went evenly onto several immunoSEQ plates. Assay: immunoSEQ multiplex PCR; the TCRdb copy retains only in-frame clones and omits some. The top ten clones hold roughly 15% of a sample with around 300,000 clones, around 86% of them seen once. The rearrangement links TRBV28 to TRBJ2-7, with 7 bases aligning to TRBD1. Sample: memory CD8+ T cells sorted from blood. Subset denoted: CD45RO+ cells pooled with CCR7-negative TemRA cells. This clonotype was sampled from a man aged 18 to 29 in good health. In nucleotides, the CDR3 is TGTGCCAGCAGTTTATGGAAAAGGGGGCAGGGCGAGCAGTACTTC. Its translation: CASSLWKRGQGEQYF.